This T cell receptor (beta chain) was obtained from a study of identical twins. Study results and limitations: Fewer insertions marked abundant cord blood beta clonotypes; young adult naive trended weakly, memory not at all. Beta out-of-frame twin sharing showed a weaker excess.

TCRdb called the 5' RACE reads again in MiXCR, with one record for every CDR3 protein. Here the sample spans about 660,000 distinct CDR3 sequences, around 8.3% being singletons. With regard to this clonotype: Its target is unknown.

There were only healthy Caucasians among the donors. The data also belong to a second study, concerning yellow fever vaccine responses in identical twins.

This sequence was found in a woman between 18 and 29 years old in good health. Sequenced input: PBMCs.

CDR3 nucleotides: TGTGCCAGCAGCCCTCCGGACGCGAGATACGAGCAGTACTTC. Encoded protein: CASSPPDARYEQYF. The chain joins TRBV14 to TRBJ2-7; D unresolved. The CDR3 length is 14 residues. V lost 4 bases and J lost 4, with 14 bases in between. Germline-derived CDR1 and CDR2 are SGHDN and FVKESK.